This T cell receptor beta chain appears in the sequencing data of a study of T cell repertoires in cytomegalovirus infection. For the study at large: Public TCR beta signatures were indicative of both CMV infection and a matching HLA type.

Study-wide results and caveats: The ex vivo response showed dominance by HLA-C-restricted CMV-specific TCR beta clonotypes.

CDR1 and CDR2 from the germline V gene are SGHVS and FQNEAQ. The V end was cut by 3 bases, the J end by 3 bases, with 12 bases between. This CDR3 region has 15 residues. This clonotype occurred many times. Its antigen is not known. TCRdb redid the calling of the reads with MiXCR, one entry per CDR3 protein. The profile shows 510,000 or so distinct CDR3 sequences, 26% of them singletons. The source of this sequence is a human donor in good health (CMV status not recorded). Some clones in this sample may be carry-over from other donors' samples. This chain uses TRBV7-8 with TRBJ2-1; D is possibly TRBD1 or TRBD2 (5 bases each). The sequenced sample was PBMCs. This CDR3 is CASSFGTLLYNEQFF. Here the CDR3 DNA reads TGTGCCAGCAGCTTCGGGACCTTACTCTACAATGAGCAGTTCTTC.